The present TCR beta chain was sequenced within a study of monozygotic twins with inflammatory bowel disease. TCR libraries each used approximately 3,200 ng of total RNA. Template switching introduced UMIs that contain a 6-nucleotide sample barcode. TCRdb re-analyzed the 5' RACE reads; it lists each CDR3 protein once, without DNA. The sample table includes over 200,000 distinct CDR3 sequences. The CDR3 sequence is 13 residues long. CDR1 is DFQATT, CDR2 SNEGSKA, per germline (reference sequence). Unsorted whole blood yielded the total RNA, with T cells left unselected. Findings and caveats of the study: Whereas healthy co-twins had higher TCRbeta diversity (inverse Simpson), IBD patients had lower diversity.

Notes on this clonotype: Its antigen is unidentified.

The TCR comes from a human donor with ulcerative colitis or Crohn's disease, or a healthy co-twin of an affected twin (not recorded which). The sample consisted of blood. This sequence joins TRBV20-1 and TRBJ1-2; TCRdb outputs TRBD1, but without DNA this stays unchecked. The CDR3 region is CSAVRDKNYGYTF.